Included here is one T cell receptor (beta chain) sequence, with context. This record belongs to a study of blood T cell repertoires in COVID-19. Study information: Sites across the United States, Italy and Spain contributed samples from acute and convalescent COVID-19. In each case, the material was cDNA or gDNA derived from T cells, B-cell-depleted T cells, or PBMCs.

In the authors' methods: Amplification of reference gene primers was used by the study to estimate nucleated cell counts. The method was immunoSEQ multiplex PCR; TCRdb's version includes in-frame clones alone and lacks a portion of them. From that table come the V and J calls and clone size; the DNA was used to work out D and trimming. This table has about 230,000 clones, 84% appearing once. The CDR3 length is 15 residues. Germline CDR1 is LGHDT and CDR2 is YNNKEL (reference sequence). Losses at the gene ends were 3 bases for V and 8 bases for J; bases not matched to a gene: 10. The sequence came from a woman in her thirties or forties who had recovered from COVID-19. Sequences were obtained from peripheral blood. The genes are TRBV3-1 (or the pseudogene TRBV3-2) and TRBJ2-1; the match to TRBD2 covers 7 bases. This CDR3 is CASSQSGGRIHEQFF. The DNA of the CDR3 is TGTGCCAGCAGCCAGTCCGGGGGGAGAATACATGAGCAGTTCTTC.